The 30 T cell receptor beta chains listed next were all sequenced from one sample in a study of shared clonotypes between healthy human individuals. This table comes from immunoSEQ multiplex PCR, and its TCRdb copy is limited to in-frame clones, with some not included. The repertoire consists of roughly 600,000 clones, with about 98% occurring once and the leading ten covering 0.3%. Naivety among CD8 cells was defined by CD45RO negativity and positive CCR7 selection, thereby excluding terminally differentiated effector memory CD45RA+ cells. Sequencing used naive CD8+ T cells sorted from blood. The receptors shown here come from a man aged 25-45 years in good health.

CDR3 sequence (DNA): TGCGCCAGCAGCCAAGGGGGGCATCAGCCCCAGCATTTT. Its protein product is CASSQGGHQPQHF. The chain carries TRBV4-3 and TRBJ1-5; possibly TRBD1 for D (6 bases). Trimming took off 1 base at V and 5 bases at J, with 6 bases between the two ends. In germline, CDR1 is LGHNA, CDR2 YSLEER. The CDR3 spans 13 residues.

V usage is TRBV27 and J usage is TRBJ1-1; D is unresolved. The CDR3 is 13 residues long. Trimming shortened V by 4 bases and J by 1 base, and 7 bases separated the two germline ends. In germline, CDR1 is MNHEY, CDR2 SMNVEV (reference sequence). CDR3 sequence (DNA): TGTGCCAGCAGTTGGCAGCCGAACACTGAAGCTTTCTTT. The encoded protein is CASSWQPNTEAFF.

The chain joins TRBV27 to TRBJ2-1; tentative D call: TRBD2 (5 bases). Germline V gives CDR1 MNHEY, CDR2 SMNVEV (reference sequence). The ends were cut back, 6 bases at V and 8 bases at J, with 8 bases in the middle. The CDR3 contains 11 residues. CDR3 residues: CASREADEQFF. The DNA of the CDR3 is TGTGCCAGCAGGGAGGCCGATGAGCAGTTCTTC.

This chain connects TRBV27 to TRBJ2-7; 7 bases align to TRBD1. The germline V gene has CDR1 MNHEY and CDR2 SMNVEV (reference sequence). This CDR3 has 14 residues. The trim removed 9 bases at V and 3 bases at J, leaving 11 bases unmatched. CDR3: CASSNRQGYYEQYF. DNA of the CDR3: TGTGCCAGTTCTAACCGACAGGGCTACTACGAGCAGTACTTC.

The genes are TRBV14 and TRBJ1-4; D remains ambiguous. The germline CDR1 and CDR2 sequences are SGHDN and FVKESK. The CDR3 totals 13 residues. V was cut by 5 bases and J by 5 bases, with 9 bases left in between. Here the CDR3 DNA reads TGTGCCAGCAGCGGCGAAGGGAATGAAAAACTGTTTTTT. Amino acid sequence: CASSGEGNEKLFF.

The chain carries TRBV11-2 and TRBJ2-7, with D unclear. From germline, CDR1 is SGHAT and CDR2 FQNNGV. The V and J ends lost 5 bases and 3 bases respectively, with 8 bases between them. The CDR3 has 12 amino acids. CDR3 residues: CASSTTFYEQYF. In nucleotides, the CDR3 is TGTGCCAGCAGCACCACCTTCTACGAGCAGTACTTC.

This clone came up once. V is TRBV30 and J is TRBJ2-1; possibly TRBD2 for D (6 bases). Looked up from germline, CDR1 is GTSNPN and CDR2 is SVGIG (reference sequence). CDR3 length equals 13 residues. Trimming shortened V by 5 bases and J by 0 bases, and 8 bases separated the two germline ends. The CDR3 DNA sequence: TGTGCCTGGGGGGGGAGCTCCTACAATGAGCAGTTCTTC. This sequence encodes CAWGGSSYNEQFF.

The rearrangement uses TRBV5-1 and TRBJ1-3; 7 nucleotides match TRBD1. In germline, CDR1 is SGHRS, CDR2 YFSETQ. The V and J ends lost 4 bases and 5 bases, in that order; junction bases with no gene match: 15. This CDR3 region has 17 residues. The CDR3 reads CASSPPRTGDRRNTIYF. The DNA for the CDR3 is TGCGCCAGCAGCCCACCGAGGACAGGCGACCGACGAAACACCATATATTTT.

This clone has just one count. The chain combines TRBV5-1 with TRBJ2-7; 11 bases agree with TRBD2. The CDR3 covers 16 residues. CDR1 is SGHRS, CDR2 YFSETQ, per germline. Unmatched junction bases numbered 15, after V lost 6 bases and J lost 7 bases. The CDR3 sequence is CASTHRLAGPSGEQYF. The CDR3 region has the DNA TGCGCCAGCACCCACCGACTAGCGGGACCATCGGGTGAGCAGTACTTC.

The V call is TRBV7-9, the J call TRBJ2-7; 8 bases line up with TRBD1. The CDR3 totals 12 residues. With V trimmed by 2 bases and J by 9 bases, 3 bases remained unmatched. CDR1 and CDR2 from the germline V gene are SEHNR and FQNEAQ (reference sequence). Here the CDR3 DNA reads TGTGCCAGCAGCTTATCAGGACAGGGGCAGTACTTC. Protein product: CASSLSGQGQYF.

The chain links TRBV13 to TRBJ2-5, with TRBD1 as a possible D gene (6 bases). The germline V gene has CDR1 PRHDT and CDR2 FYEKMQ (reference sequence). The CDR3 totals 13 residues. V lost 5 bases and J lost 3, with 10 bases in between. CDR3 coding DNA: TGTGCCAGCAGCCAGGGGAGTGAAGAGACCCAGTACTTC. It encodes CASSQGSEETQYF.

This clone was counted a single time. V is TRBV29-1 and J is TRBJ2-7; 14 bases agree with TRBD2. The CDR3 has 14 residues. Germline assignment: CDR1 SQVTM and CDR2 ANQGSEA. Trimming removed 7 bases from V and 6 bases from J; junction bases left unmatched: 8. CDR3 DNA sequence: TGCAGCGCCGAGGGACTAGCGGGAGAGGGCGAGCAGTACTTC. This sequence encodes CSAEGLAGEGEQYF.

The chain joins TRBV15 to TRBJ2-3; TRBD2 is a possible D gene (6 bases). Germline V lookup: CDR1 LNHNV, CDR2 YYDKDF (reference sequence). V was clipped by 7 bases and J by 1 base, with 9 bases between them. CDR3 size: 13 residues. The CDR3 DNA sequence: TGTGCCACCAAGCCTAGCGGCACAGATACGCAGTATTTT. It encodes CATKPSGTDTQYF.

V usage is TRBV9 and J usage is TRBJ2-1; 11 bases are a match to TRBD2. The CDR3 length is 12 residues. Trimming took 10 bases from V and 6 from J; bases not matched to a gene: 3. CDR1 and CDR2 from the germline V gene are SGDLS and YYNGEE. CDR3 loop: CASGTSGNEQFF. The CDR3 nucleotides read TGTGCCTCCGGGACTAGCGGCAATGAGCAGTTCTTC.

To note about this clone: An end of the junction differs from the germline gene, which may be a read error. The CDR3: CASSLMRVTDVF. The CDR3 DNA sequence: TGTGCCAGCAGCTTAATGAGAGTGACAGACGTCTTT. The V call is TRBV7-9, the J call TRBJ1-1; TRBD1 might be the D (5 bases). From germline, CDR1 is SEHNR and CDR2 FQNEAQ (reference sequence). This CDR3 is built from 12 residues.

The V call is TRBV7-6, the J call TRBJ2-2; 7 bases are a match to TRBD2. V lost 2 bases and J lost 1; bases outside the gene matches: 1. Germline V lookup: CDR1 SGHVS, CDR2 FNYEAQ. The CDR3 has 15 amino acids. The CDR3 loop is CASSLLAENTGELFF. The CDR3 nucleotides read TGTGCCAGCAGCTTACTAGCGGAGAACACCGGGGAGCTGTTTTTT.

Here the CDR3 DNA reads TGTGCCAGCAGTCTCCTGGGGGCCTACAATGAGCAGTTCTTC. The encoded protein is CASSLLGAYNEQFF. The rearrangement uses TRBV27 and TRBJ2-1, with D perhaps given as TRBD1 or TRBD2 (5 bases each). Germline assignment: CDR1 MNHEY and CDR2 SMNVEV (reference sequence). Trimming shortened V by 5 bases and J by 2 bases, and 10 bases separated the two germline ends. The CDR3 spans 14 residues.

The chain combines TRBV5-1 with TRBJ2-1; 10 bases map to TRBD1. CDR3 size: 14 residues. Germline lookup yields CDR1 SGHRS and CDR2 YFSETQ. Trimming at V came to 3 bases and at J to 10 bases, leaving 7 bases not matched to a gene. This CDR3 is CASSYGTGADEQFF. CDR3 sequence (DNA): TGCGCCAGCAGCTACGGGACAGGGGCGGACGAGCAGTTCTTC.

This chain connects TRBV7-6 to TRBJ2-1, with TRBD2 matching 8 bases. With 2 bases clipped from V and 9 bases from J, the junction kept 9 bases outside the gene matches. Germline-derived CDR1 and CDR2 are SGHVS and FNYEAQ. The CDR3 sequence is 15 residues long. For the CDR3, the DNA is TGTGCCAGCAGCTTACCAGCGGGAGCATTGGGTGAGCAGTTCTTC. It encodes CASSLPAGALGEQFF.

The genes are TRBV25-1 and TRBJ2-1, with a possible D match to TRBD1 (5 bases). The V gene lost 3 bases and the J gene lost 4 bases, with 10 bases spanning the gap. There are 14 residues in the CDR3. Germline CDR1 MGHDK, CDR2 SYGVNS. CDR3 loop: CASSDGQGYNEQFF. CDR3 DNA: TGTGCCAGCAGTGATGGGCAGGGATACAATGAGCAGTTCTTC.

The rearrangement uses TRBV11-2 and TRBJ2-5; D gene ambiguous. The CDR3 extends over 11 amino acids. V lost 7 bases, J lost 8 bases, and 11 bases lay in between. Germline CDR1 is SGHAT and CDR2 is FQNNGV. DNA for the CDR3: TGTGCCAGCATGGCCGAGCTCACCCAGTACTTC. Amino acids: CASMAELTQYF. Based on the CDR3 plus reference TRBV11-2 and TRBJ2-5, the full variable domain is EAGVAQSPRYKIIEKRQSVAFWCNPISGHATLYWYQQILGQGPKLLIQFQNNGVVDDSQLPKDRFSAERLKGVDSTLKIQPAKLEDSAVYLCASMAELTQYFGPGTRLLVL.

This sequence joins TRBV7-9 and TRBJ2-2, with 7 bases lining up with TRBD2. Germline V gene lookup returns CDR1 SEHNR and CDR2 FQNEAQ (reference sequence). V lost 5 bases to trimming and J lost 7 bases; unmatched junction nucleotides: 10. CDR3 length equals 15 residues. CDR3 loop: CASSVTSVPGGELFF. CDR3 nucleotides: TGTGCCAGCAGCGTCACTAGCGTCCCAGGCGGGGAGCTGTTTTTT.

J is TRBJ2-7 and V is TRBV10-1; D ambiguous. CDR3 size: 11 residues. V was cut by 6 bases and J by 3 bases, with 6 bases left in between. Germline lookup yields CDR1 WNHNN and CDR2 SYGVQD (reference sequence). The CDR3 DNA reads TGCGCCAGCAGGGTAGTCTACGAGCAGTACTTC. Translating gives CASRVVYEQYF.

This chain links TRBV13 with TRBJ2-3, with 14 bases lining up with TRBD2. V lost 3 bases to trimming and J lost 7 bases; unmatched junction nucleotides: 3. The germline CDR1 and CDR2 sequences are PRHDT and FYEKMQ (reference sequence). This CDR3 is 15 amino acids long. The CDR3 sequence: CASSLTSGREYTQYF. The CDR3 nucleotides are TGTGCCAGCAGCTTGACTAGCGGGAGGGAATATACGCAGTATTTT.

V gene TRBV4-2 combines with J gene TRBJ2-7; D is tentatively TRBD1 or TRBD2 (5 bases each). Germline CDR1 and CDR2: LGHNA and YNFKEQ. Deletions cut 1 base from V and 4 bases from J, with 5 bases between. This CDR3 has 12 amino acids. The CDR3 sequence: CASSQGGYEQYF. The CDR3 DNA sequence: TGTGCCAGCAGCCAAGGGGGGTACGAGCAGTACTTC.

This sequence joins TRBV29-1 and TRBJ2-6; D is ambiguous. CDR3 size: 18 residues. V gave up 3 bases and J gave up 0 bases, with 18 bases separating them. Germline V gene sequence: CDR1 SQVTM, CDR2 ANQGSEA. In DNA, the CDR3 is TGCAGCGTTGAGATAGTGGCAGAGGATAGCTCTGGGGCCAACGTCCTGACTTTC. This codes for CSVEIVAEDSSGANVLTF.

This clone was recorded once. The chain recombines TRBV13 with TRBJ1-2; 7 bases map to TRBD1. CDR1 PRHDT and CDR2 FYEKMQ come from the germline V gene (reference sequence). J gave up 0 bases and V 5 bases, and 15 bases lay outside the gene matches. The CDR3 sequence is 18 residues long. As DNA, the CDR3 is TGTGCCAGCAGCAGCAGGGCGGGCCGGGACAGTACTAACTATGGCTACACCTTC. Its translation is CASSSRAGRDSTNYGYTF.

The chain combines TRBV5-5 with TRBJ1-5; the D is unclear. The CDR3 totals 19 residues. The germline V gene encodes CDR1 SGHKS and CDR2 YYEKEE (reference sequence). Between the trimmed V and J ends, which lost 4 bases and 0 bases, there was a span of 23 bases. The DNA of the CDR3 is TGTGCCAGCAGCCTCGCTCCTTTTAGGGAGTCATATAGCAATCAGCCCCAGCATTTT. Residues: CASSLAPFRESYSNQPQHF.

The rearrangement joins TRBV7-9 to TRBJ2-3, with TRBD1 identical over 9 bases. This CDR3 comprises 17 residues. The V and J ends lost 5 bases and 7 bases, in that order; junction bases with no gene match: 16. The germline CDR1 and CDR2 sequences are SEHNR and FQNEAQ (reference sequence). The CDR3 reads CASSPDPGTGKGNTQYF. In nucleotides, the CDR3 is TGTGCCAGCAGCCCGGATCCCGGGACAGGGAAAGGAAATACGCAGTATTTT.

The chain combines TRBV7-9 with TRBJ2-2; TRBD1 matches at 9 bases. CDR3 size: 15 residues. V shed 5 bases and J 8 bases; nucleotides not matched to a gene: 9. The germline V gene has CDR1 SEHNR and CDR2 FQNEAQ (reference sequence). The CDR3 reads CASSPGTGRSGELFF. The CDR3 DNA reads as TGTGCCAGCAGCCCCGGGACAGGGCGTTCAGGGGAGCTGTTTTTT.